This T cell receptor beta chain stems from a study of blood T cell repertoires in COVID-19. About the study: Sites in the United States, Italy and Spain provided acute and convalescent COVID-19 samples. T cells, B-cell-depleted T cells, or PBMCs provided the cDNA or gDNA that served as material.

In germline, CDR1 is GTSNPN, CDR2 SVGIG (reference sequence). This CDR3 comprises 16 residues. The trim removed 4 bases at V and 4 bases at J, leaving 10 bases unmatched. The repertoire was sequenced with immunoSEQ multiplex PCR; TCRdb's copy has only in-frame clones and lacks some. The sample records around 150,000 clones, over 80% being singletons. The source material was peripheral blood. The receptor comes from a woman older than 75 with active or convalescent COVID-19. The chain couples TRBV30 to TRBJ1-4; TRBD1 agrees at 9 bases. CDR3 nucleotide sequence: TGTGCCTGGACCGTCCACGGACAGGGGCATAATGAAAAACTGTTTTTT. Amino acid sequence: CAWTVHGQGHNEKLFF.